This TCR beta chain was recovered during a study of OX40 agonist ivuxolimab in advanced cancers. The V gene lost 0 bases and the J gene lost 5 bases, with 13 bases spanning the gap. CDR3 length: 14 residues. Germline V gene sequence: CDR1 GTSNPN, CDR2 SVGIG (reference sequence). Generated by immunoSEQ multiplex PCR, the TCRdb table keeps only in-frame clones and is missing some. This sample has approximately 80,000 clones, with roughly 89% found just once. The chain is built from TRBV30 and TRBJ1-2; D might be TRBD1 (6 bases). The origin of this receptor is an adult with an advanced solid tumor such as melanoma, head and neck, liver or kidney cancer. The input for sequencing was CD4+ or CD8+ T cells sorted from blood, taken in a trial of the OX40 agonist ivuxolimab. The CDR3 is CAWSVSRGRYGYTF. The CDR3 DNA follows: TGTGCCTGGAGTGTAAGCAGGGGTCGGTATGGCTACACCTTC.